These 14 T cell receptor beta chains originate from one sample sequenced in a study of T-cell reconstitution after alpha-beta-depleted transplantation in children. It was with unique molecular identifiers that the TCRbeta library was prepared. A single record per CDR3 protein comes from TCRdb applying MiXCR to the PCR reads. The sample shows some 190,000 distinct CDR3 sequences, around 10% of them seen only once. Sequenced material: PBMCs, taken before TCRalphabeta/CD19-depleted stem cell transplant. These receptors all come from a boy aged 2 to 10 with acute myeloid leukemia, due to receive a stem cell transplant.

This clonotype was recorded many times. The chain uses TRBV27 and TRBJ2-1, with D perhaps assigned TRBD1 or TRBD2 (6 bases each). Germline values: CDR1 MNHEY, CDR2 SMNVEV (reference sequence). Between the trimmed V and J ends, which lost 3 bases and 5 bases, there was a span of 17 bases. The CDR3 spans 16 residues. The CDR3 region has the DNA TGTGCCAGCAGTTTTGGGGTTGGGGGCGGGAACAATGAGCAGTTCTTC. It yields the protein CASSFGVGGGNNEQFF.

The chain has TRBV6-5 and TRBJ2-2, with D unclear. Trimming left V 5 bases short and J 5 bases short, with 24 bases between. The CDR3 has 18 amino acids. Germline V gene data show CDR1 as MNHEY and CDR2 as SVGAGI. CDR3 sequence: CASSLDAGSACPTGELFF. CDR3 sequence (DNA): TGTGCCAGCAGTCTCGACGCTGGGTCCGCGTGTCCTACCGGGGAGCTGTTTTTT.

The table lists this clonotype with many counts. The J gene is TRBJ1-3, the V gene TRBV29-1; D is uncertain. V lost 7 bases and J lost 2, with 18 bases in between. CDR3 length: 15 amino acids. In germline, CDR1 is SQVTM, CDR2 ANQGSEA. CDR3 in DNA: TGCAGCGCCGTCCGGTCTGCTGGTCCTGGAAACACCATATATTTT. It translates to CSAVRSAGPGNTIYF. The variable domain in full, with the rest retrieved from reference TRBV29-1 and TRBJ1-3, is SAVISQKPSRDICQRGTSLTIQCQVDSQVTMMFWYRQQPGQSLTLIATANQGSEATYESGFVIDKFPISRPNLTFSTLTVSNMSPEDSSIYLCSAVRSAGPGNTIYFGEGSWLTVV.

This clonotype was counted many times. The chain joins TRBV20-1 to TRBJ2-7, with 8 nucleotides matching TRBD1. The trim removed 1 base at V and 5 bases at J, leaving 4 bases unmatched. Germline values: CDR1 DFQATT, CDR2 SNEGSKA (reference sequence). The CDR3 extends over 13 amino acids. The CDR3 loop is CSARGPDRDEQYF. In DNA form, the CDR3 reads TGCAGTGCTAGAGGACCGGACAGGGACGAGCAGTACTTC.

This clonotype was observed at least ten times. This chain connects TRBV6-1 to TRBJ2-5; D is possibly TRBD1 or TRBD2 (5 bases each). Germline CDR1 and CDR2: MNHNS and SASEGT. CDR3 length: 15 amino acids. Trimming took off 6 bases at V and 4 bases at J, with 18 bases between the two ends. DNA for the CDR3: TGTGCCAGCAGGAGGGGTCCGGGTCCGGCAGAGACCCAGTACTTC. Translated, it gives CASRRGPGPAETQYF.

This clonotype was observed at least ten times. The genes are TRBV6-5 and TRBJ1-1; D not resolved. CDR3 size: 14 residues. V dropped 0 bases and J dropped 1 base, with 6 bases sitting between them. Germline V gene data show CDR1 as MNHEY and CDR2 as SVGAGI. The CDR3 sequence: CASSYSGSNTEAFF. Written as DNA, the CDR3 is TGTGCCAGCAGTTACTCGGGTTCGAACACTGAAGCTTTCTTT.

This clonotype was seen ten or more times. DNA of the CDR3: TGCAGTGCTAGTGAGACAGGGTCGTCCTACGAGCAGTACGTC. It translates to CSASETGSSYEQYV. The rearrangement joins TRBV20-1 to TRBJ2-7; 7 bases map to TRBD1. Germline CDR1 reads DFQATT; CDR2 reads SNEGSKA (reference sequence). J was trimmed by 1 base and V by 3 bases; bases with no gene match: 6. CDR3 size: 14 residues.

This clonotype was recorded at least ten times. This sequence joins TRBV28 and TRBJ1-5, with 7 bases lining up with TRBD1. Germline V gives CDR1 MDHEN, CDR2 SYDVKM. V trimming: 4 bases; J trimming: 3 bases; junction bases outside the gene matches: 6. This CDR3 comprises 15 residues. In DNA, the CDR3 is TGTGCCAGCAGTTCCCAGACAGGGTTCAATCAGCCCCAGCATTTT. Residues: CASSSQTGFNQPQHF.

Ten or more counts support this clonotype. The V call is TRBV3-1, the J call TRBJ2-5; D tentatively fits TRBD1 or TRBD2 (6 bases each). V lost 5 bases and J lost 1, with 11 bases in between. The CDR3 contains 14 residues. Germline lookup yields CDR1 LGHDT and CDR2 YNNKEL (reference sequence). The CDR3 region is CASSGGLVQETQYF. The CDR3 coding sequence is TGTGCCAGCAGCGGGGGGCTCGTCCAAGAGACCCAGTACTTC.

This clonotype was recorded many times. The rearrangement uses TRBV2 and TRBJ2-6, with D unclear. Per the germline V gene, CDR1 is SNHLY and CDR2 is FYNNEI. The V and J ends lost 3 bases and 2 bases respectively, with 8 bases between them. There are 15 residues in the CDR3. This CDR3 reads CASSDATTGANVLTF. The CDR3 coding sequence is TGTGCCAGCAGTGACGCGACGACTGGGGCCAACGTCCTGACTTTC.

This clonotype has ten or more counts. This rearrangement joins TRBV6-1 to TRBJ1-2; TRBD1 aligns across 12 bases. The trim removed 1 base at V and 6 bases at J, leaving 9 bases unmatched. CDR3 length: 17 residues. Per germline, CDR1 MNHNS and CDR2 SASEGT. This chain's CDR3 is CASSEVEGDRGQDGYTF. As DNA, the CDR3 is TGTGCCAGCAGTGAAGTCGAGGGGGACAGGGGGCAGGATGGCTACACCTTC.

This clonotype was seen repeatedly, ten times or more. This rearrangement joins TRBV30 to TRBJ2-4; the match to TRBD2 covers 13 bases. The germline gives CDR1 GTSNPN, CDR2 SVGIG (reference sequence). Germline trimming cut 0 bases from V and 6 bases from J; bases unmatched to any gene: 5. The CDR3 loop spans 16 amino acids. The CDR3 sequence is CAWSVTSGRARNIQYF. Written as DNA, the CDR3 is TGTGCCTGGAGTGTAACTAGCGGGAGGGCTCGAAACATTCAGTACTTC.

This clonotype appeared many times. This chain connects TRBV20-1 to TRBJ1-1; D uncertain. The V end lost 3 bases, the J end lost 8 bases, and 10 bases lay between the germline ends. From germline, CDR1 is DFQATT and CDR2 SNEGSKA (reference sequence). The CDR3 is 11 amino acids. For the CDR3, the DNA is TGCAGTGCTAGTTCGGAGAGAGAAGCTTTCTTT. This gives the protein CSASSEREAFF.

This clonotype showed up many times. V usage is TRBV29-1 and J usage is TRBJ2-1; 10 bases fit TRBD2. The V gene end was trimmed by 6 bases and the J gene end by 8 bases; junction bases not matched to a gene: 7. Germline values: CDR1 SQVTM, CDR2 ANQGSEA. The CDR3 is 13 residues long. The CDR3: CSVEREGRDEQFF. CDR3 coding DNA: TGCAGCGTGGAGCGGGAGGGCCGCGATGAGCAGTTCTTC.